One sample yielded the 27 T cell receptor beta chains listed below, sequenced in a study of blood T cell repertoires in COVID-19. Profiled with immunoSEQ multiplex PCR; TCRdb holds only in-frame clones, not every one. The data show roughly 300,000 clones, with about four fifths seen just once and 8.5% to 9.5% held by the top ten. The sequenced sample was peripheral blood. Receptors were obtained from a woman aged 45-65 years who had recovered from COVID-19.

The gene calls are TRBV6-5 and TRBJ2-4; 9 bases agree with TRBD1. The V gene end was trimmed by 5 bases and the J gene end by 6 bases; junction bases not matched to a gene: 5. This CDR3 spans 14 amino acids. Looked up from germline, CDR1 is MNHEY and CDR2 is SVGAGI. The CDR3 spells CASSPQTGGNIQYF. The CDR3 DNA reads TGTGCCAGCAGTCCACAGACAGGGGGAAACATTCAGTACTTC.

The chain links TRBV6-2 or TRBV6-3 to TRBJ1-5, with D maybe TRBD1 (5 bases). With 6 bases removed from V and 1 base from J, the gap between germline ends came to 13 bases. Per germline, CDR1 MNHEY and CDR2 SVGEGT. This CDR3 contains 15 residues. DNA for the CDR3: TGTGCCAGCAGCCCATCGGGGGGAAGCAATCAGCCCCAGCATTTT. Translated, it gives CASSPSGGSNQPQHF.

V usage is TRBV5-4 and J usage is TRBJ2-6; D is undetermined. CDR3 length: 15 amino acids. Germline V gene sequence: CDR1 SGHNT, CDR2 YYREEE (reference sequence). Trimming took off 0 bases at V and 0 bases at J, with 4 bases between the two ends. The CDR3 protein is CASSLVGSGANVLTF. The CDR3 DNA reads TGTGCCAGCAGCTTGGTCGGCTCTGGGGCCAACGTCCTGACTTTC.

This clone was counted only a few times. The J gene is TRBJ2-3, the V gene TRBV3-1 (or the pseudogene TRBV3-2); tentative D call: TRBD2 (5 bases). Between the trimmed V and J ends, which lost 3 bases and 0 bases, there was a span of 7 bases. The CDR3 runs 14 residues. Germline-derived CDR1 and CDR2 are LGHDT and YNNKEL (reference sequence). The chain's CDR3 is CASSHSASTDTQYF. CDR3 coding DNA: TGTGCCAGCAGCCATAGCGCTAGCACAGATACGCAGTATTTT.

This chain uses TRBV4-3 with TRBJ2-1, with D possibly matching TRBD1 (6 bases). CDR3 length: 14 amino acids. Trimming shortened V by 5 bases and J by 7 bases, and 15 bases separated the two germline ends. Germline V CDR1 and CDR2: LGHNA, YSLEER. The CDR3 region is CASSSQGILNEQFF. The CDR3 nucleotides read TGCGCCAGCAGCTCTCAGGGGATTTTAAATGAGCAGTTCTTC.

This chain connects TRBV9 to TRBJ2-2; 16 bases are a match to TRBD2. J gave up 0 bases and V 4 bases, and 9 bases lay outside the gene matches. Germline lookup yields CDR1 SGDLS and CDR2 YYNGEE. The length of the CDR3 is 20 residues. The CDR3 DNA reads as TGTGCCAGCAGCCCCGGGACTAGCGGGGGGGTAGACGCGAACACCGGGGAGCTGTTTTTT. This gives the protein CASSPGTSGGVDANTGELFF. Drawing the rest from reference TRBV9 and TRBJ2-2, the complete variable domain is DSGVTQTPKHLITATGQRVTLRCSPRSGDLSVYWYQQSLDQGLQFLIQYYNGEERAKGNILERFSAQQFPDLHSELNLSSLELGDSALYFCASSPGTSGGVDANTGELFFGEGSRLTVL.

The sample holds a few counts of this clone. The DNA of the CDR3 is TGTGCCAGCAGTTTATTGGCCTCTGGGGCCAACGTCCTGACTTTC. This sequence encodes CASSLLASGANVLTF. The V call is TRBV28, the J call TRBJ2-6; D gene uncertain. This CDR3 has 15 amino acids. Germline CDR1 reads MDHEN; CDR2 reads SYDVKM. V lost 1 base to trimming and J lost 0 bases, with 4 bases between them. Drawing the rest from reference TRBV28 and TRBJ2-6, the complete variable domain is DVKVTQSSRYLVKRTGEKVFLECVQDMDHENMFWYRQDPGLGLRLIYFSYDVKMKEKGDIPEGYSVSREKKERFSLILESASTNQTSMYLCASSLLASGANVLTFGAGSRLTVL.

Note on this clone: This sample also contains other DNA sequences that code for the same CDR3. CDR3 sequence (DNA): TGTGCCAGCAGTTCGGGACAGAACACTGAAGCTTTCTTT. As protein: CASSSGQNTEAFF. The chain links TRBV28 to TRBJ1-1; D might be TRBD1 (6 bases). The length of the CDR3 is 13 residues. The germline V and J ends were trimmed by 4 bases and 1 base, with 7 bases remaining between them. CDR1 MDHEN and CDR2 SYDVKM come from the germline V gene.

The table lists this clone with a few counts. The V and J genes are TRBV2 and TRBJ2-1; TRBD2 matches at 16 bases. Per germline, CDR1 SNHLY and CDR2 FYNNEI. J was trimmed by 7 bases and V by 4 bases; bases with no gene match: 7. CDR3 length equals 17 residues. The DNA for the CDR3 is TGTGCCAGCAGTGCTGGGACTAGCGGGGGGGCGCGGAATGAGCAGTTCTTC. This gives the protein CASSAGTSGGARNEQFF.

This chain links TRBV5-1 with TRBJ2-5, with 9 bases lining up with TRBD2. CDR1 SGHRS and CDR2 YFSETQ come from the germline V gene. V lost 0 bases, J lost 4 bases, and 10 bases stayed unmatched. This CDR3 has 17 residues. CDR3 DNA: TGCGCCAGCAGCTTGGCGTCGGGCGGGAGGGCCGTAGAGACCCAGTACTTC. Its translation is CASSLASGGRAVETQYF.

A note on this clone: Germline is not matched at one junction end, which may reflect a read error. The chain combines TRBV19 with TRBJ2-2; 9 bases match TRBD2. The CDR3 length is 13 residues. Germline assignment: CDR1 LNHDA and CDR2 SQIVND (reference sequence). The CDR3 here is CAGSGGATGELFF. The CDR3 coding sequence is TGTGCCGGTAGCGGGGGAGCCACCGGGGAGCTGTTTTTT. Filled out from reference TRBV19 and TRBJ2-2, the complete variable domain reads DGGITQSPKYLFRKEGQNVTLSCEQNLNHDAMYWYRQDPGQGLRLIYYSQIVNDFQKGDIAEGYSVSREKKESFPLTVTSAQKNPTAFYLCAGSGGATGELFFGEGSRLTVL.

The genes are TRBV25-1 and TRBJ2-3; the match to TRBD2 covers 13 bases. Germline CDR1 is MGHDK and CDR2 is SYGVNS. The CDR3 is 18 amino acids. The V gene end was trimmed by 5 bases and the J gene end by 1 base; junction bases not matched to a gene: 9. The CDR3 loop reads CASSPPGGTSGGTDTQYF. The DNA of the CDR3 is TGTGCCAGCAGTCCACCTGGGGGGACTAGCGGGGGCACAGATACGCAGTATTTT.

This chain links TRBV4-2 with TRBJ2-1, with TRBD2 as a possible D gene (6 bases). Germline values: CDR1 LGHNA, CDR2 YNFKEQ. This CDR3 has 14 amino acids. Trimming pared 5 bases from V and 4 bases from J, leaving 12 bases between. The CDR3 DNA reads TGTGCCAGCAGCAAGGGAGGAGGATACAATGAGCAGTTCTTC. It codes for CASSKGGGYNEQFF.

The rearrangement joins TRBV4-1 to TRBJ1-2; D is ambiguous. CDR3 length: 16 amino acids. V was pared by 1 base and J by 1 base, with 13 bases between. Germline V gene data show CDR1 as MGHRA and CDR2 as YSYEKL. The CDR3 DNA follows: TGCGCCAGCAGCCAAGCAGAAACTACACTTAACTATGGCTACACCTTC. The encoded protein is CASSQAETTLNYGYTF.

The chain carries TRBV21-1 and TRBJ2-5; the table calls TRBD2, which could not be checked here. TRBV21-1 is flagged as a pseudogene. This CDR3 is 17 amino acids long. The CDR3 protein is CASSKARASGTQETQYF. The CDR3 coding sequence is TGTGCCAGCAGCAAAGCGCGTGCTAGCGGAACTCAAGAGACCCAGTACTTC.

The rearrangement joins TRBV4-3 to TRBJ2-5, with no clear D. The germline V gene has CDR1 LGHNA and CDR2 YSLEER. V was shortened by 0 bases and J by 4 bases, with 12 bases between the two germline ends. The CDR3 runs to 15 residues. The CDR3 is CASSQDGQVGETQYF. The DNA of the CDR3 is TGCGCCAGCAGCCAAGATGGCCAGGTTGGAGAGACCCAGTACTTC.

V gene TRBV18 combines with J gene TRBJ2-3; D is possibly TRBD2 (6 bases). Trimming removed 8 bases at V and 0 bases at J, with 12 bases between. This CDR3 spans 14 amino acids. Looked up from germline, CDR1 is KGHSH and CDR2 is LQKENI. The CDR3 DNA reads as TGTGCCAGCCGGGGGTACTCTAGCACAGATACGCAGTATTTT. As protein: CASRGYSSTDTQYF.

The chain uses TRBV7-9 and TRBJ2-3, with TRBD1 as a possible D gene (5 bases). V was clipped by 8 bases and J by 8 bases, with 14 bases between them. The CDR3 has 12 amino acids. Germline CDR1 SEHNR, CDR2 FQNEAQ (reference sequence). The CDR3 DNA is TGTGCCAGCTATGGGGCCACGGGTACGCAGTATTTT. This codes for CASYGATGTQYF.

V gene TRBV7-2 combines with J gene TRBJ2-3; the D gene is possibly TRBD2 (6 bases). This CDR3 has 15 residues. Germline CDR1 and CDR2: SGHTA and FQGNSA. V shed 5 bases and J shed 3 bases, with 15 bases lying between them. The CDR3 DNA reads TGTGCCAGCAGCCGCGTGGCGGGGCCAACAGATACGCAGTATTTT. Translated, it gives CASSRVAGPTDTQYF.

This clone has more than one count but fewer than ten. The chain employs TRBV6-5 and TRBJ1-1, with D possibly being TRBD1 (6 bases). The CDR3 runs to 15 residues. Germline lookup yields CDR1 MNHEY and CDR2 SVGAGI. The ends were cut back, 2 bases at V and 1 base at J, with 11 bases in the middle. CDR3 nucleotides: TGTGCCAGCAGTTACGGCCGGGGGGCGAACACTGAAGCTTTCTTT. Protein sequence: CASSYGRGANTEAFF.

The sample holds one count of this clone. The CDR3 bases are TGTGCCAGCAGCTCCACTACCGGGACAGGAAAAGAGACCCAGTACTTC. Translated, it gives CASSSTTGTGKETQYF. The gene calls are TRBV7-2 and TRBJ2-5; 8 bases align to TRBD1. This CDR3 contains 16 residues. Trimming removed 4 bases from V and 3 bases from J; junction bases left unmatched: 10. The V gene's germline CDR1 is SGHTA and CDR2 FQGNSA.

The J gene is TRBJ1-1, the V gene TRBV30, with D perhaps TRBD1 (5 bases). The CDR3 totals 10 residues. The ends were cut back, 7 bases at V and 10 bases at J, with 13 bases in the middle. In germline, CDR1 is GTSNPN, CDR2 SVGIG (reference sequence). CDR3 in DNA: TGTGCCTTTCAGGGCACGCGAGCTTTCTTT. As protein: CAFQGTRAFF.

In this sample, this clone turned up once. The chain is built from TRBV5-1 and TRBJ2-1; D is unresolved. The length of the CDR3 is 15 residues. V was trimmed by 2 bases and J by 4 bases, leaving 13 bases between them. Germline V gives CDR1 SGHRS, CDR2 YFSETQ. The CDR3 is CASSLSVGLYNEQFF. CDR3 coding DNA: TGCGCCAGCAGCTTAAGCGTTGGCCTATACAATGAGCAGTTCTTC.

This clone was detected once. This chain links TRBV4-3 with TRBJ1-2; a possible D gene is TRBD1 (5 bases). The ends were cut back, 0 bases at V and 2 bases at J, with 10 bases in the middle. This CDR3 spans 15 amino acids. Germline CDR1 LGHNA, CDR2 YSLEER. CDR3 bases: TGCGCCAGCAGCCAAGAAACAGGAGAGAACTATGGCTACACCTTC. It translates to CASSQETGENYGYTF.

This clone showed up just once. The rearrangement uses TRBV11-1 and TRBJ1-2; weak D call: TRBD1 (6 bases). V dropped 6 bases and J dropped 8 bases, with 25 bases sitting between them. Germline assignment: CDR1 SGHAT and CDR2 FQDESV (reference sequence). CDR3 length equals 16 residues. CDR3 amino acids: CASSSRRDIGTMGYTF. CDR3 coding DNA: TGTGCCAGCAGTTCAAGACGGGACATCGGAACTATGGGCTACACCTTC.

CDR3 sequence reads: CASSFDGAGYTF. The CDR3 DNA reads TGCGCCAGCAGCTTCGACGGAGCCGGCTACACCTTC. The rearrangement links TRBV5-1 to TRBJ1-2, with no clear D. CDR3 length equals 12 residues. Deletions cut 2 bases from V and 8 bases from J, with 10 bases between. Germline V gene data show CDR1 as SGHRS and CDR2 as YFSETQ.

This clone was recorded once. The chain combines TRBV14 with TRBJ1-2; D is unclear. Germline V gene sequence: CDR1 SGHDN, CDR2 FVKESK. Trimming cost V 5 bases and J 7 bases, with 26 bases left between them. This CDR3 region has 17 residues. This CDR3 is CASSSRHLPRVVAGYTF. The CDR3 nucleotides are TGTGCCAGCAGCTCCCGGCACCTCCCCCGGGTGGTTGCTGGCTACACCTTC.